The present TCR beta chain was sequenced within a study of T cells in localized non-small cell lung cancer. Findings of the study overall: Uninvolved nearby lung showed the greatest T cell clonality, exceeding that found in tumor. Median roughly 57 top-100 tumor clones were shared with paired adjacent lung.

Method: immunoSEQ multiplex PCR; TCRdb's copy keeps in-frame clones and lacks some. The sample includes around 15,000 clones, about 89% seen only once; the top ten take 3% to 4%. As concerns this clone: Its specificity is unknown.

This CDR3 spans 14 amino acids. Germline-derived CDR1 and CDR2 are MDHEN and SYDVKM. J was trimmed by 2 bases and V by 6 bases; bases with no gene match: 6. The material was peripheral blood, obtained before any cancer treatment. The source of this sequence is a male donor aged 60 or older with stage II squamous cell lung carcinoma. The gene calls are TRBV28 and TRBJ1-2; 7 nucleotides agree with TRBD1. Here the CDR3 DNA reads TGTGCCAGCAGAGGGTCGACAGGGAACTATGGCTACACCTTC. It codes for CASRGSTGNYGYTF.